This TCR beta chain was recorded in a study of CXCR3-negative and CXCR3-positive naive CD8 T cells. The study's findings and limits: TRB CDR3 properties served as the basis for inferring TCR strength, and surface CD5 was comparable between naive subsets.

Through 5' RACE with UMI labels, the TRB cDNA libraries were prepared. TCRdb re-analyzed the 5' RACE reads; it lists each CDR3 protein once, without DNA. The table for this sample gives approximately 83,000 distinct CDR3 sequences. The CDR3 sequence is 17 residues long. The germline V gene has CDR1 SGHTA and CDR2 FQGNSA. A note on this clonotype: Its antigen is still unknown.

The chain combines TRBV7-2 with TRBJ2-1; TCRdb indicates TRBD2, and absent DNA this call remains unverified. Source material: naive CXCR3- CD8+ T cells from blood. Subset: CD45RO-CCR7+CD27+CD95- naive CD8+ T cells lacking CXCR3 (TNR3-). This receptor was obtained from a human donor in good health. Some clones in this sample may be carry-over from other donors' samples. CDR3 in amino acids: CASSLGRTTSSYNEQFF.